This TCR beta chain was recorded in a study of blood T cell repertoires in COVID-19. The length of the CDR3 is 14 residues. Losses at the gene ends were 5 bases for V and 6 bases for J; bases not matched to a gene: 9. Germline V gene lookup returns CDR1 SGHAT and CDR2 FQNNGV. This clone turned up a few times. Seattle patients were enrolled while actively infected and followed longitudinally. Original handling: It was from reference gene primer amplification that nucleated cell counts were estimated. The method was immunoSEQ multiplex PCR; TCRdb's version includes in-frame clones alone and lacks a portion of them. D and trimming come from the DNA, and the V and J calls and clone size come from that table. Of 150,000 to 200,000 clones listed, around four fifths are singletons.

The sequenced sample was peripheral blood. The receptor was isolated from a woman in her sixties or seventies with COVID-19, enrolled during active disease. The chain employs TRBV11-2 and TRBJ1-1, with 7 bases fitting TRBD1. The CDR3 DNA is TGTGCCAGCAGCGGATACAGGGGCGGGGCTGAAGCTTTCTTT. Protein sequence: CASSGYRGGAEAFF.